The 4 T cell receptor beta chains presented below share a single source sample, sequenced in a study of T cell clonotyping in hematopoietic cell transplantation. Indicated time point: recipient sample about 28 days before transplant, after cytoreduction. The method was immunoSEQ multiplex PCR; TCRdb's version includes in-frame clones alone and lacks a portion of them. The sample comprises roughly 28,000 clones, more than 85% of which are singletons, and approximately 2.2% rests with the top ten. The sequencing here drew on peripheral blood mononuclear cells, taken before stem cell transplant. The source of these receptors is a middle-aged man with acute myeloid leukemia. Some clones in this sample may be carry-over from other donors' samples.

This clone was observed a few times. The chain has TRBV5-1 and TRBJ2-2; D gene ambiguous. Trimming stripped 5 bases from V and 4 bases from J, with 18 bases between. Germline V gene lookup returns CDR1 SGHRS and CDR2 YFSETQ. The length of the CDR3 is 16 residues. The CDR3 sequence is CASRSRAVFGTGELFF. CDR3 nucleotide sequence: TGCGCCAGCAGATCCCGGGCCGTGTTTGGCACCGGGGAGCTGTTTTTT. Complete variable domain (other parts from reference TRBV5-1 and TRBJ2-2): KAGVTQTPRYLIKTRGQQVTLSCSPISGHRSVSWYQQTPGQGLQFLFEYFSETQRNKGNFPGRFSGRQFSNSRSEMNVSTLELGDSALYLCASRSRAVFGTGELFFGEGSRLTVL.

The V gene is TRBV5-6, the J gene TRBJ2-7; unclear D gene. The CDR3 consists of 13 residues. The ends were cut back, 4 bases at V and 4 bases at J, with 12 bases in the middle. In germline, CDR1 is SGHDT, CDR2 YYEEEE. CDR3: CASSLGRLYEQYF. CDR3 in DNA: TGTGCCAGCAGCCTTGGTAGACTTTACGAGCAGTACTTC.

J is TRBJ1-1 and V is TRBV19; 8 nucleotides line up with TRBD1. The CDR3 has 14 residues. The trim removed 7 bases at V and 2 bases at J, leaving 6 bases unmatched. The V gene's germline CDR1 is LNHDA and CDR2 SQIVND (reference sequence). The CDR3 loop reads CASTPDRGNTEAFF. The CDR3 nucleotides read TGTGCCAGTACCCCCGACAGGGGTAACACTGAAGCTTTCTTT.

The CDR3 region has the DNA TGTGCCAGCAGCTTGGGCCCGACTCCGACGGTGCGGGAGACCCAGTACTTC. Translation: CASSLGPTPTVRETQYF. The rearrangement links TRBV11-2 to TRBJ2-5; D unclear. The V gene lost 3 bases and the J gene lost 5 bases, with 22 bases spanning the gap. Germline assignment: CDR1 SGHAT and CDR2 FQNNGV. The CDR3 runs to 17 residues.